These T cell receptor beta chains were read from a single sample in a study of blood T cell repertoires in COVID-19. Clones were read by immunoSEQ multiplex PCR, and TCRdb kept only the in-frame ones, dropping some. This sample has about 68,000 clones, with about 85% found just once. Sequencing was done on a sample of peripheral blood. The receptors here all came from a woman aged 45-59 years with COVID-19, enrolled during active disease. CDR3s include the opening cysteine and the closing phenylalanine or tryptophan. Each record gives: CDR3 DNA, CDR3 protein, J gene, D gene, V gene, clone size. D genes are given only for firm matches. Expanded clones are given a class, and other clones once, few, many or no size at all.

TGTGCCAGCTCACCACCGCAGGCCCCCTACGAGCAGTACTTC	CASSPPQAPYEQYF	TRBJ2-7	NA	TRBV18	NA
TGTGCCAGCAGCCCTAACCCTAGCGGGAGATTCTACGAGCAGTACTTC	CASSPNPSGRFYEQYF	TRBJ2-7	TRBD2	TRBV5-4	NA
TGTGCCACCAGTGATCCGGGACTAGCGGGAGTCGCGGAGACCCAGTACTTC	CATSDPGLAGVAETQYF	TRBJ2-5	TRBD2	TRBV24-1	NA
TGCGCCAGCAGCCAAGCCCCACCACCGGGAGTACACCGCAATCAGCCCCAGCATTTT	CASSQAPPPGVHRNQPQHF	TRBJ1-5	NA	TRBV4-1	NA
TGTGCCACCAGTGATCTCAGTCTGGGGGGCAATGAGCAGTTCTTC	CATSDLSLGGNEQFF	TRBJ2-1	NA	TRBV24-1	NA
TGTGCCACCAGTGATTCCCCTTCGTGGGGACTAGCGGGAGGCGATGAGCAGTTCTTC	CATSDSPSWGLAGGDEQFF	TRBJ2-1	TRBD2	TRBV24-1	NA
TGTGCCAGGGAACAGGGGGGAGCTTTCTTT	CAREQGGAFF	TRBJ1-1	TRBD1	TRBV27	few
TGTGCCTCCTCGGTAGGGGATGAGTACGAGCAGTACTTC	CASSVGDEYEQYF	TRBJ2-7	NA	TRBV9	NA
TGTGCCAGCACCCTACAGGGTCCCAGCCAGCCCCAGCATTTT	CASTLQGPSQPQHF	TRBJ1-5	NA	TRBV28	NA
TGTGCCAGCAGTTACTTACAGGGGGCCGAGGACGGGGAGCTGTTTTTT	CASSYLQGAEDGELFF	TRBJ2-2	TRBD1	TRBV6-6	NA
TGTGCCACCAGTGATCCGGGGGATAATGAAAAACTGTTTTTT	CATSDPGDNEKLFF	TRBJ1-4	NA	TRBV24-1	NA
TGTGCCAGCAGTCCACTAGCGTCGGATACGCAGTATTTT	CASSPLASDTQYF	TRBJ2-3	TRBD2	TRBV6-5	NA
TGTGCCAGCTCACCTACGCCAGTCGGAAACACCATATATTTT	CASSPTPVGNTIYF	TRBJ1-3	NA	TRBV18	NA
TGTGCCAGCAGCTCAGAAACAGGGGGCCCGTCCTACAATGAGCAGTTCTTC	CASSSETGGPSYNEQFF	TRBJ2-1	TRBD1	TRBV5-8	NA
TGTGCCAGCAGTGGGGGAGGACCCCTAAAACACCACGAGCAGTACTTC	CASSGGGPLKHHEQYF	TRBJ2-7	NA	TRBV28	NA
TGTGCCACCAGGTCCGGGGAGAGTAATGAGCAGTTCTTC	CATRSGESNEQFF	TRBJ2-1	NA	TRBV24-1	NA
TGTGCCAGCAGCCCTGGAGCGGAAGGGACCCAGTACTTC	CASSPGAEGTQYF	TRBJ2-5	NA	TRBV7-2	NA
TGTGCCAGCAGGAACAGGCGCCACTCTGGAAACACCATATATTTT	CASRNRRHSGNTIYF	TRBJ1-3	NA	TRBV3-1/TRBV3-2	NA
TGTGCCAGCACCACGGCGGATTTGCCCCAGCAGTACTTC	CASTTADLPQQYF	TRBJ2-7	NA	TRBV25-1	NA
TGTGCCAGCAGCCACTGGGGAGGCACCGGGGAGCTGTTTTTT	CASSHWGGTGELFF	TRBJ2-2	NA	TRBV3-1/TRBV3-2	few
TGTGCCAGCAGCCAAGGACAGGGAACCTACGAGCAGTACTTC	CASSQGQGTYEQYF	TRBJ2-7	TRBD1	TRBV3-1/TRBV3-2	NA
TGTGCCAGTACCGGTTCGGGTGAAGAGACCCAGTACTTC	CASTGSGEETQYF	TRBJ2-5	NA	TRBV19	NA
TGTGCCAGCAGTGACAGACAACGCTCAGATACGCAGTATTTT	CASSDRQRSDTQYF	TRBJ2-3	NA	TRBV28	once
TGTGCCAGCAGCCCGGCGACGGGAGGGCTCGTCACCGGGGAGCTGTTTTTT	CASSPATGGLVTGELFF	TRBJ2-2	TRBD2	TRBV6-2/TRBV6-3	once
TGCGCCAGCAGTCAACCAGGGACTAGCGGGAGGGTTCGGGTCTTC	CASSQPGTSGRVRVF	TRBJ2-1	TRBD2	TRBV23-1	NA
TGTGCCAGCAGTTTAAGGGTGGGGGACCTTAGCGGGACTAACAATGAGCAGTTCTTC	CASSLRVGDLSGTNNEQFF	TRBJ2-1	TRBD2	TRBV27	NA
TGTGCCACCAGCCCCCGCGGGGAGGTGCTGTTTTTT	CATSPRGEVLFF	TRBJ1-4	NA	TRBV15	NA
TGTGCCTGGAGTGGGGGGGAGGGGCAAGCTAGCTCCTACGAGCAGTACTTC	CAWSGGEGQASSYEQYF	TRBJ2-7	TRBD2	TRBV30	NA
TGTGCCAGCAGTCCGTTAGCGGGAGTGGGGAACGAGCAGTACTTC	CASSPLAGVGNEQYF	TRBJ2-7	TRBD2	TRBV28	NA
TGTGCCAGCAGCTTAACACCCTGGGCCTATAGCAATCAGCCCCAGCATTTT	CASSLTPWAYSNQPQHF	TRBJ1-5	NA	TRBV5-5	NA
TGCGCCAGCAGCTCCCCAATACCGGGCGGGGAGCTGTTTTTT	CASSSPIPGGELFF	TRBJ2-2	NA	TRBV4-1	NA
TGCGCCAGCAGCCACAGCGGGACGTACAATGAGCAGTTCTTC	CASSHSGTYNEQFF	TRBJ2-1	TRBD2	TRBV4-3	NA
TGTGCCACCAGTGACCCCGGGACTAGCGGGACACCCAGCTCCTACAATGAGCAGTTCTTC	CATSDPGTSGTPSSYNEQFF	TRBJ2-1	TRBD2	TRBV24-1	NA
TGTGCCACGGCGGCCGGAGAGCAGTTCTTC	CATAAGEQFF	TRBJ2-1	NA	TRBV7-2	NA
TGTGCCAGCAGTTTATATGGGACAGGGTTTGGGGCCACTGAAGCTTTCTTT	CASSLYGTGFGATEAFF	TRBJ1-1	TRBD1	TRBV28	NA
TGTGCCAGCAGTCGCGGGCCGCCTAACTATGGCTACACCTTC	CASSRGPPNYGYTF	TRBJ1-2	NA	TRBV28	NA
TGTGCCAGCAGTTCTACAGCGGCTGGGCAAGAGACCCAGTACTTC	CASSSTAAGQETQYF	TRBJ2-5	NA	TRBV7-9	NA
TGTGCCAGCAGTTTAATGAAGTTGGGAGCGGGAGCGGAAGAGACCCAGTACTTC	CASSLMKLGAGAEETQYF	TRBJ2-5	TRBD2	TRBV28	NA
TGCGCCAGCAGCTTGCTAGGTCGAACCGGGGAGCTGTTTTTT	CASSLLGRTGELFF	TRBJ2-2	NA	TRBV5-1	few
TGTGCCAGCAGTCCCGGGGGAGGGTCCTACAATGAGCAGTTCTTC	CASSPGGGSYNEQFF	TRBJ2-1	TRBD2	TRBV28	NA
TGTGCCACCAGCAGCTCGGAGGGGGCCGACTACGAGCAGTACTTC	CATSSSEGADYEQYF	TRBJ2-7	NA	TRBV15	NA